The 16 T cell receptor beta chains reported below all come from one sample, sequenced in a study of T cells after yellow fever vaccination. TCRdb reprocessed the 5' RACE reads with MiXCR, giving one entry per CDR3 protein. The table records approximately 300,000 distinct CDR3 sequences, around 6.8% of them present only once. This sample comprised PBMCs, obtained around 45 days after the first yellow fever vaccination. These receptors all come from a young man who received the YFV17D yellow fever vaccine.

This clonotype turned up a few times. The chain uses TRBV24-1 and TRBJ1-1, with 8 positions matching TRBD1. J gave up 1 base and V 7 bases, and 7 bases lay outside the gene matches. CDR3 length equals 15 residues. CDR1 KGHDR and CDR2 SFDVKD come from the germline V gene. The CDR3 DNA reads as TGTGCCACCAGCCGACAGGGGTGGGGGAACACTGAAGCTTTCTTT. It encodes CATSRQGWGNTEAFF.

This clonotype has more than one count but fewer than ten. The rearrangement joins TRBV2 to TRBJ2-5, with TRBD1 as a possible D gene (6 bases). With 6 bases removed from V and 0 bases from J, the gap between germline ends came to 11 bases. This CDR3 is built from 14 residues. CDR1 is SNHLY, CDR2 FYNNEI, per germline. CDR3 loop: CASRDTGYQETQYF. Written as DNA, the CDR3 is TGTGCCAGCAGAGATACAGGGTACCAAGAGACCCAGTACTTC.

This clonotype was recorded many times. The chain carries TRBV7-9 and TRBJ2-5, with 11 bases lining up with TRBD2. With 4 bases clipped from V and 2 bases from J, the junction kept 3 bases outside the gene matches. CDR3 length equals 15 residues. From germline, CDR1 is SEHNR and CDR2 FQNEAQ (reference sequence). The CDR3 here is CASSSTSGAQETQYF. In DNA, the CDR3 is TGTGCCAGCAGCTCGACTAGCGGGGCGCAAGAGACCCAGTACTTC.

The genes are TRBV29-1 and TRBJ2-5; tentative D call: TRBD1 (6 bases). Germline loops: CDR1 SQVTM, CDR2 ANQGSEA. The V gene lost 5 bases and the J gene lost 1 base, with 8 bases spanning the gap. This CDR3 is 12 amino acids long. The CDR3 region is CSVRTVQETQYF. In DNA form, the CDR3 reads TGCAGCGTTCGGACAGTCCAAGAGACCCAGTACTTC.

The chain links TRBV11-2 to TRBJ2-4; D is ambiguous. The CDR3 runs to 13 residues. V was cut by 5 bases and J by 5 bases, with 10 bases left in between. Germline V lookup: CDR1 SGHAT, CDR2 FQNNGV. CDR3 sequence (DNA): TGTGCCAGCAGCCCTGGGCGCGAAAACATTCAGTACTTC. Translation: CASSPGRENIQYF.

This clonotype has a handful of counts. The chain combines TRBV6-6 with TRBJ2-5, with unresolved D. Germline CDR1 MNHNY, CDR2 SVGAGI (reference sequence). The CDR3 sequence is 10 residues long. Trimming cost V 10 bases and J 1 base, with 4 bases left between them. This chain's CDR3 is CATIQETQYF. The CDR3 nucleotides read TGTGCCACTATCCAAGAGACCCAGTACTTC.

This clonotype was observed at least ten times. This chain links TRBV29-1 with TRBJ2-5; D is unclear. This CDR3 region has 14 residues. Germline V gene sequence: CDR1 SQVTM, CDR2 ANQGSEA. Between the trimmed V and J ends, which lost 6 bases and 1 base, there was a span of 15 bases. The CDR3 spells CSVAVSNGQETQYF. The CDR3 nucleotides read TGCAGCGTCGCCGTTTCTAACGGCCAAGAGACCCAGTACTTC.

Here the CDR3 reads CSARGSGYGYTF. The CDR3 nucleotides are TGCAGTGCTAGGGGCAGCGGATATGGCTACACCTTC. This chain joins TRBV20-1 and TRBJ1-2; no clear D gene. The CDR3 runs 12 residues. CDR1 and CDR2 from the germline V gene are DFQATT and SNEGSKA (reference sequence). Between the trimmed V and J ends, which lost 3 bases and 5 bases, there was a span of 10 bases.

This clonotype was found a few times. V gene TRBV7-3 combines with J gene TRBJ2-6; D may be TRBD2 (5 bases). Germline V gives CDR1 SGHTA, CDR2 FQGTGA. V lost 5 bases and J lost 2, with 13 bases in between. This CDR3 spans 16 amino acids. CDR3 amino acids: CASSPASGAGANVLTF. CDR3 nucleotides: TGTGCCAGCAGCCCCGCGTCCGGGGCTGGGGCCAACGTCCTGACTTTC.

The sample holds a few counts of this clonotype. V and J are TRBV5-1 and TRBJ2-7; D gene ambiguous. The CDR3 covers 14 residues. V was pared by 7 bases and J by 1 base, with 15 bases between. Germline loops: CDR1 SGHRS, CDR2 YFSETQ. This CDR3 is CASSRPPDSYEQYF. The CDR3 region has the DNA TGCGCCAGCTCGCGCCCCCCTGATTCCTACGAGCAGTACTTC.

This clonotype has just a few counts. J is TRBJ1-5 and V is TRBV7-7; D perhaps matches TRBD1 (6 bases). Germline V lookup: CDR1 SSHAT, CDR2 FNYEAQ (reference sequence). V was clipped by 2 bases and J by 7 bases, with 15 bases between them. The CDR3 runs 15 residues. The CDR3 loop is CASSLNPGQGQPQHF. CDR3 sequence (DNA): TGTGCCAGCAGCTTAAACCCGGGCCAGGGGCAGCCCCAGCATTTT. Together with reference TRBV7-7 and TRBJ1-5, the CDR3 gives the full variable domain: GAGVSQSPRYKVTKRGQDVTLRCDPISSHATLYWYQQALGQGPEFLTYFNYEAQPDKSGLPSDRFSAERPEGSISTLTIQRTEQRDSAMYRCASSLNPGQGQPQHFGDGTRLSIL.

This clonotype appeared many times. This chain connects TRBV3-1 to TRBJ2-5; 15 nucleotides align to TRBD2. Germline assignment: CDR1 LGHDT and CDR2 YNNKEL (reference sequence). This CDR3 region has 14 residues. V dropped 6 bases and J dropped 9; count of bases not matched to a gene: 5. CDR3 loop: CASRGTSGGSSQYF. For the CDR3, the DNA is TGTGCCAGCAGGGGGACTAGCGGGGGGTCCTCCCAGTACTTC.

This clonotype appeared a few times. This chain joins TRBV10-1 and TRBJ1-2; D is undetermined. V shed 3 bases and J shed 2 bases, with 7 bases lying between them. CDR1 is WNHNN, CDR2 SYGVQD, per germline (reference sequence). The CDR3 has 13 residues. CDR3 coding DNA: TGCGCCAGCAGTGAAGACCTCAACTATGGCTACACCTTC. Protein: CASSEDLNYGYTF.

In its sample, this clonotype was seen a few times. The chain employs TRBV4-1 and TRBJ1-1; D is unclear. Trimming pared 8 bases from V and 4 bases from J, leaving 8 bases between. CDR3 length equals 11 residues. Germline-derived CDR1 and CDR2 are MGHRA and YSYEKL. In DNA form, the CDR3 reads TGCGCCAGCGGAGCTCCCACTGAAGCTTTCTTT. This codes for CASGAPTEAFF.

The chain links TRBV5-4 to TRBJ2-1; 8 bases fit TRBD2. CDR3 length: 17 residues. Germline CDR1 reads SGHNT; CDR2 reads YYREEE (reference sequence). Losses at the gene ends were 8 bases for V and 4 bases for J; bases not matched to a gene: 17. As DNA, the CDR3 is TGTGCCAGTTCCGGAAGTAGCGGGACCTTCGCATACAATGAGCAGTTCTTC. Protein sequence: CASSGSSGTFAYNEQFF.

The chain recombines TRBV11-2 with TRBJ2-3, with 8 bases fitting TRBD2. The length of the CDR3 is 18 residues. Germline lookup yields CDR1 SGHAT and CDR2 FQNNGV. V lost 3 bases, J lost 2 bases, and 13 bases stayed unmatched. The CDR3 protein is CASSFSREGGLTTDTQYF. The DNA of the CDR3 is TGTGCCAGCAGCTTTTCTCGGGAGGGGGGGCTCACCACAGATACGCAGTATTTT.